This T cell receptor beta chain appears in the sequencing data of a study of shared clonotypes between healthy human individuals. Overall study context: CD4 naive and memory got three plates each, CD8 naive two, CD8 memory one. Whole-study results and caveats: What limited the represented genetic and exposure-history diversity was the small number of donors. Some naive CD4 clonotypes, 5% to 5.5%, turned up in common across several donors.

To note about this clone: Its specificity is not known.

The junction had 1 base not matched to a gene; V was cut back by 4 bases and J by 5 bases. In germline, CDR1 is MRHNA, CDR2 SNTAGT. CDR3 length: 13 residues. Libraries were prepared by immunoSEQ multiplex PCR; TCRdb keeps only in-frame clonotypes and omits some of them. The repertoire includes hundreds of thousands of clones, around 72% of them detected once, and over 1.5% sits in the top ten. From CD4+ cells came CD45RA+ naive and CD45RA-negative memory subsets. The rearrangement uses TRBV6-4 and TRBJ2-2; 7 bases agree with TRBD2. The origin of this receptor is a woman aged 25 to 45 in good health. Sequencing was done on a sample of memory CD4+ T cells sorted from blood. Subset described: CD45RA-negative fraction. The CDR3 sequence is CASSGGRTGELFF. The DNA of the CDR3 is TGTGCCAGCAGTGGCGGGAGAACCGGGGAGCTGTTTTTT.